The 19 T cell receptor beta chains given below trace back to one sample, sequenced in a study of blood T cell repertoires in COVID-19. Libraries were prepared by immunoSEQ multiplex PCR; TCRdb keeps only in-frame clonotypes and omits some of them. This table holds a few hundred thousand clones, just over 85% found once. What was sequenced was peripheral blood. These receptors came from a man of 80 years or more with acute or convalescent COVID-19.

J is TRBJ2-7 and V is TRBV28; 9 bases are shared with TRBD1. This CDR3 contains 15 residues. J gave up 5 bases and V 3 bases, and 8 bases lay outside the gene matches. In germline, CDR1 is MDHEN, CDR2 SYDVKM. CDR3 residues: CASSFGGTGSDEQYF. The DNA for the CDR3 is TGTGCCAGCAGTTTCGGGGGGACAGGGAGCGACGAGCAGTACTTC. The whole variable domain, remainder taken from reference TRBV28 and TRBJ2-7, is DVKVTQSSRYLVKRTGEKVFLECVQDMDHENMFWYRQDPGLGLRLIYFSYDVKMKEKGDIPEGYSVSREKKERFSLILESASTNQTSMYLCASSFGGTGSDEQYFGPGTRLTVT.

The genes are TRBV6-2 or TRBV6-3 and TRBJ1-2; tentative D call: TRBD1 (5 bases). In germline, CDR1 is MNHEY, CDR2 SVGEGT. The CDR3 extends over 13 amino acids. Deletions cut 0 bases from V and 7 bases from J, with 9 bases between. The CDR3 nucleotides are TGTGCCAGCAGTTACTCGAAGACAGTTGGCTACACCTTC. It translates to CASSYSKTVGYTF.

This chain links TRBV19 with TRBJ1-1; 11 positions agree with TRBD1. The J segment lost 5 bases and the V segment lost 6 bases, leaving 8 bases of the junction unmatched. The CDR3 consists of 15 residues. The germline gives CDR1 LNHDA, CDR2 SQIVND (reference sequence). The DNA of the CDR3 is TGTGCCAGTAGCGCCGGACAGGGGGCGATTACTGAAGCTTTCTTT. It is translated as CASSAGQGAITEAFF. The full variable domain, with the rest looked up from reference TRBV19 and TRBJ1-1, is DGGITQSPKYLFRKEGQNVTLSCEQNLNHDAMYWYRQDPGQGLRLIYYSQIVNDFQKGDIAEGYSVSREKKESFPLTVTSAQKNPTAFYLCASSAGQGAITEAFFGQGTRLTVV.

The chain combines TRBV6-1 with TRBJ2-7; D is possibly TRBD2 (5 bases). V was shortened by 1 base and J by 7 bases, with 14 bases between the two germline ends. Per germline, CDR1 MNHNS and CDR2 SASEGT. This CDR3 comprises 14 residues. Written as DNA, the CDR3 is TGTGCCAGCAGTGAAGGAGGGATCCTAGTTGAGCAGTACTTC. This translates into CASSEGGILVEQYF.

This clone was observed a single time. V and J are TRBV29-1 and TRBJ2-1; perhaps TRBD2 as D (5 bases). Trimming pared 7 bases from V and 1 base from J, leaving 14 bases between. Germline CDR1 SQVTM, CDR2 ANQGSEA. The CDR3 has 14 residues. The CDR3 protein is CSASGTPSYNEQFF. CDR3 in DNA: TGCAGCGCCAGCGGCACCCCTTCCTACAATGAGCAGTTCTTC.

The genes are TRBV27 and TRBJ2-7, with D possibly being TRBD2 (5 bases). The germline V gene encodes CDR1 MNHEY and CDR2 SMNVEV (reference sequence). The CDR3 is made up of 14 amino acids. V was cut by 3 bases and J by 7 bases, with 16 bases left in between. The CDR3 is CASSFPGFGREQYF. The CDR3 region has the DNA TGTGCCAGCAGTTTTCCGGGGTTTGGACGAGAGCAGTACTTC.

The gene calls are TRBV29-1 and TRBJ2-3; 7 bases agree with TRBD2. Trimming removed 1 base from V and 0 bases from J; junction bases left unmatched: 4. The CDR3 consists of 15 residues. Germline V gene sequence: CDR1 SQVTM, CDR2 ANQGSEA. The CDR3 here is CSVEGPAGSTDTQYF. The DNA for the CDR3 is TGCAGCGTTGAAGGGCCAGCGGGAAGCACAGATACGCAGTATTTT.

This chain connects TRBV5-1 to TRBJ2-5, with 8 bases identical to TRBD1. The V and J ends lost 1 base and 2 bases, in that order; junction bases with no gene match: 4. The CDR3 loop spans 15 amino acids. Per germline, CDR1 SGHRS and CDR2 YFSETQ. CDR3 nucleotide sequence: TGCGCCAGCAGCTTGCAAACAGGGGGACAAGAGACCCAGTACTTC. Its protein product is CASSLQTGGQETQYF.

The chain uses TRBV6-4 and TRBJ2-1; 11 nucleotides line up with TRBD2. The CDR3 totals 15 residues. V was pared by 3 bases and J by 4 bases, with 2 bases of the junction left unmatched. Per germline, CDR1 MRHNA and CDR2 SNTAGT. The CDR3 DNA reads TGTGCCAGCAGTGAAACTAGCGGGGGTTACAATGAGCAGTTCTTC. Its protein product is CASSETSGGYNEQFF.

The CDR3 DNA reads as TGTGCCAGCAGCTTAGTAGGGGGAAACGATGGCTACACCTTC. It translates to CASSLVGGNDGYTF. This rearrangement joins TRBV7-9 to TRBJ1-2; D possibly corresponds to TRBD1 (6 bases). Trimming removed 1 base at V and 6 bases at J, with 12 bases between. CDR1 is SEHNR, CDR2 FQNEAQ, per germline (reference sequence). This CDR3 is built from 14 residues.

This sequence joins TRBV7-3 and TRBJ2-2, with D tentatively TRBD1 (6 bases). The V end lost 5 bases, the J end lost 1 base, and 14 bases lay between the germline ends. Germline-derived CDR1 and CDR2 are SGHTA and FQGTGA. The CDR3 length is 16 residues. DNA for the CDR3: TGTGCCAGCAGCCCCACCGGGACAATGAACACCGGGGAGCTGTTTTTT. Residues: CASSPTGTMNTGELFF.

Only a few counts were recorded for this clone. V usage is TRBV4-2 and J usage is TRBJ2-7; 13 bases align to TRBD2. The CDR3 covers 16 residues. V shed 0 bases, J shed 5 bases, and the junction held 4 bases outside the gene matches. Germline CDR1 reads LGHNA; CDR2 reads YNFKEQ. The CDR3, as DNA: TGTGCCAGCAGCCAAGAAGAGGGGACTAGCGGGAACGAGCAGTACTTC. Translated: CASSQEEGTSGNEQYF.

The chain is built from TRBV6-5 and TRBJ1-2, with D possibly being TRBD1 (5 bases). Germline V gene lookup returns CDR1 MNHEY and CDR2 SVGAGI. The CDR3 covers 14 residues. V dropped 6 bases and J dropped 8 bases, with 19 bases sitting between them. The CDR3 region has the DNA TGTGCCAGCAGCCAAACCAGGGACGGAGGGGGCTACACCTTC. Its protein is CASSQTRDGGGYTF.

CDR3 amino acids: CASSHQISNSPLHF. The CDR3 nucleotides are TGCGCCAGCAGCCACCAGATCTCTAATTCACCCCTCCACTTT. The chain employs TRBV4-1 and TRBJ1-6, with D unclear. The CDR3 is 14 residues long. Germline values: CDR1 MGHRA, CDR2 YSYEKL. V was cut by 3 bases and J by 6 bases, with 9 bases left in between.

Here the CDR3 reads CATSRTGGSRGTQETQYF. Here the CDR3 DNA reads TGTGCCACGTCCCGGACAGGGGGTTCGAGGGGGACCCAAGAGACCCAGTACTTC. The chain has TRBV15 and TRBJ2-5; 10 bases are a match to TRBD1. The CDR3 totals 18 residues. V was pared by 9 bases and J by 1 base, with 17 bases of the junction left unmatched. Germline CDR1 reads LNHNV; CDR2 reads YYDKDF (reference sequence).

This CDR3 is CASSLVAGGGTGELFF. Here the CDR3 DNA reads TGTGCCAGCAGCTTAGTAGCGGGGGGGGGCACCGGGGAGCTGTTTTTT. The V gene is TRBV7-2, the J gene TRBJ2-2, with 11 bases identical to TRBD2. The CDR3 is made up of 16 amino acids. The germline gives CDR1 SGHTA, CDR2 FQGNSA. Losses at the gene ends were 1 base for V and 4 bases for J; bases not matched to a gene: 2.

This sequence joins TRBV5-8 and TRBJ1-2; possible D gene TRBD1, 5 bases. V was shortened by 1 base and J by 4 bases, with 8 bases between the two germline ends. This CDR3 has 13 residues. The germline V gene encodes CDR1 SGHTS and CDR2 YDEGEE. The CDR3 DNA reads TGTGCCAGCAGCTTGACAGGAGTCTATGGCTACACCTTC. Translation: CASSLTGVYGYTF. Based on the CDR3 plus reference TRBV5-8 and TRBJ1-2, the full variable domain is EAGVTQSPTHLIKTRGQQATLRCSPISGHTSVYWYQQALGLGLQFLLWYDEGEERNRGNFPPRFSGRQFPNYSSELNVNALELEDSALYLCASSLTGVYGYTFGSGTRLTVV.

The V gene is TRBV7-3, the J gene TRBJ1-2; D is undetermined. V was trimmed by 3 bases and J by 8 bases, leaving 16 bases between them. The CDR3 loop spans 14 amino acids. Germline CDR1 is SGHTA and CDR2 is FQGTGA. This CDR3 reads CASSFTGSLNGYTF. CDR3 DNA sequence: TGTGCCAGCAGCTTCACCGGGTCTCTGAACGGCTACACCTTC.

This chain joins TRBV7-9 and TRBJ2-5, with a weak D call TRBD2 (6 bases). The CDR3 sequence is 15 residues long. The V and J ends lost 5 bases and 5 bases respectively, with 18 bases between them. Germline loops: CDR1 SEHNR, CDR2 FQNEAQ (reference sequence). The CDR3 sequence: CASSPRGTPGETQYF. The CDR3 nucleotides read TGTGCCAGCAGCCCCCGGGGGACCCCTGGGGAGACCCAGTACTTC. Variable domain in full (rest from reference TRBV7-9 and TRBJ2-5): DTGVSQNPRHKITKRGQNVTFRCDPISEHNRLYWYRQTLGQGPEFLTYFQNEAQLEKSRLLSDRFSAERPKGSFSTLEIQRTEQGDSAMYLCASSPRGTPGETQYFGPGTRLLVL.